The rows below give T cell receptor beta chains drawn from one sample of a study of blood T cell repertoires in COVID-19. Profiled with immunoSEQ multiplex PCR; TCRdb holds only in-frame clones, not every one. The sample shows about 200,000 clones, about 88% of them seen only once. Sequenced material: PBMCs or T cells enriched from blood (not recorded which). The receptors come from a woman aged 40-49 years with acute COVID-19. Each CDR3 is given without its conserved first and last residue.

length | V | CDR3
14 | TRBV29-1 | SVEGPGQGAPDTQY
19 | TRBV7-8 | ASSLWGGTSSPLRGTDTQY
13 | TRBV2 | ASSDYQGPSYGYT
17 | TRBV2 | ASSLTPPVATTSYNEQF
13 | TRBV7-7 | ASSFVGTGIGGAF
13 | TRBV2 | ASSTLGSSYNEQF
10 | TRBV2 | ASSGLSEKLF
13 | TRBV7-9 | ASRTTGGNTGELF
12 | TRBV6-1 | ASSEGRLIGELF
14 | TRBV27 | ASSLYRTSYIYEQY
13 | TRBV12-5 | ASGLSPKGNSPLH
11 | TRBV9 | ASSLTGEGGYT
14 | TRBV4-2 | ASSQVQGDRVFGYT
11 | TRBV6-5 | ASRPGGIYEQY
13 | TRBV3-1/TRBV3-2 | ASSSDNAPGNTIY
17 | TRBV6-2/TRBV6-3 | ASSLRTGGLRGNFYGYT
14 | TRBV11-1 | ASSLRAGSPYNEQF
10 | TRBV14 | ASSHWTGGAF
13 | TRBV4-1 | ASSPPGTDYTEAF
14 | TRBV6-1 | ASSEGPGIVKSGYT
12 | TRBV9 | ASSVGTAKWGYT
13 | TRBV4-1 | ASSQAVTSGYEQY
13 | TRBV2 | ASSEAGGSNTEAF
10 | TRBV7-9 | ASSAGVYGYT
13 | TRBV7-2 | ASRQAWGRTGELF
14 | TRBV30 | AWRWASGRAYNEQF
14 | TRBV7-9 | ASSYPRTPAKNIQY
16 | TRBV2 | ASSRTGGGSLAGNEQY
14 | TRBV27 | ASSLPSGGETGELF
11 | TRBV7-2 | ASSLRGYNEQF
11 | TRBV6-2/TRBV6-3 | ASSTGQVYGYT
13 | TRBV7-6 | ASSLGGHSTDTQY
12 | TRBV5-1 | ASSYGQGPIEAF
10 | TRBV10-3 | AIRTTGAEQY
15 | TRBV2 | ASSLVPGQVYNYGYT
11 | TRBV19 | ASSIPGHPGYT
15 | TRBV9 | ASSPTRSGDAYNEQF
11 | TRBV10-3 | AIRADRVYEQY
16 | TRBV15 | ATSRDITQAGSTDTQY
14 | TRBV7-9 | ASSRTEGLAPDTQY
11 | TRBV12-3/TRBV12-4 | ASSGKSQETQY
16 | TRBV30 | AWSVGLAGDPGGYEQF
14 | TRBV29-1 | SVEAAVAGSTDTQY
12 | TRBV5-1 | ASSLGRGTDTQY
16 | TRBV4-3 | ASSQVLGTGKSGNTIY
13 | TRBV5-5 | ASSFTTGTSTEQY
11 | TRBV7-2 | ASSLQVGTEAF
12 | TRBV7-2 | ASSLRQGTGGYT
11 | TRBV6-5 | ASSYGGGREAF
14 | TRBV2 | ASIPPGTGVTDTQY